This TCR beta chain was profiled in a study of T cell changes during pregnancy in multiple sclerosis (dated by TCRdb to between 2019 and 2020). Some background on the complete study: The study examined how the T cell repertoire changed over the course of pregnancy in women with multiple sclerosis.

On this clone itself: No cognate antigen has been identified for it. No much larger clone exists at a distance of one base, and base qualities are not known.

The library relied on the immunoSEQ multiplex PCR assay. TCRdb mirrors the immuneACCESS table, restricted to in-frame sequences. Some clones are absent from its copies; in checked studies, under half trace to an unresolved V gene, and the reason for the others is unknown. The sample data list under 55,000 clones, and 94% of these were observed just once. Roughly 0.34% of the sample is taken by the ten largest. CDR1 and CDR2 are drawn from the germline V gene: SGHTA, FQGNSA. V has 7 bases trimmed and J has 3 bases trimmed; junction bases matching no gene number 12. The CDR3 spans 15 residues, from the cysteine through the phenylalanine. The CDR3 DNA has 45 bases and is translated from base 1.

Sequences were derived from CD4+ T cells from peripheral blood mononuclear cells, sampled in the third trimester of pregnancy. This TCR derives from a female donor with multiple sclerosis, enrolled in a pregnancy study. The V and J genes are TRBV7-2 and TRBJ2-7; 7 junctional bases match TRBD2. The DNA reads TGTGCCAGCAAAAAAGCAGCCGGGACTAACTACGAGCAGTACTTC. The encoded protein is CASKKAAGTNYEQYF.